A selection of T cell receptor beta chains follows, all from one sample in a study of T cells in narcolepsy. Generated by immunoSEQ multiplex PCR, the TCRdb table keeps only in-frame clones and is missing some. The sample carries about 3,400 clones, less than 80% recorded once. Sequences were obtained from CD45RA- memory CD8+ T cells from PBMCs. Receptors were obtained from a human donor with narcolepsy. Both conserved end residues are part of each CDR3. The order of the fields is J gene, V gene, D gene, clone size, CDR3 DNA, CDR3 protein. A D gene is named only where the DNA matches it firmly. Clone size is not always given. Where it is, it says once, few, many or a class for expanded clones.

j_gene: TRBJ2-2
v_gene: TRBV27
d_gene: NA
abundance: NA
CDR3nt: TGTGCCAGCAGTTACTCGGCCGGGGAGCTGTTTTTT
CDR3aa: CASSYSAGELFF

j_gene: TRBJ2-7
v_gene: TRBV10-3
d_gene: NA
abundance: NA
CDR3nt: TGTGCCATCAGTGTGGGCGGAACAGAGCAGTACTTC
CDR3aa: CAISVGGTEQYF

j_gene: TRBJ2-7
v_gene: TRBV18
d_gene: TRBD1
abundance: NA
CDR3nt: TGTGCCAGCTTAGACCGGGACAGGGACACTGTGCAGTACTTC
CDR3aa: CASLDRDRDTVQYF

j_gene: TRBJ1-6
v_gene: TRBV15
d_gene: NA
abundance: NA
CDR3nt: TGTGCCACCAGCAGAGATCGTGGGGGCGGTTCACCCCTCCACTTT
CDR3aa: CATSRDRGGGSPLHF

j_gene: TRBJ2-1
v_gene: TRBV6-1
d_gene: TRBD2
abundance: few
CDR3nt: TGTGCCAGCAGTGAGGGACTAGCGGGGCCCTACAATGAGCAGTTCTTC
CDR3aa: CASSEGLAGPYNEQFF

j_gene: TRBJ1-1
v_gene: TRBV5-5
d_gene: NA
abundance: NA
CDR3nt: TGTGCCAGCAGCATGGGGAGACAGACTTTCTTT
CDR3aa: CASSMGRQTFF

j_gene: TRBJ1-6
v_gene: TRBV4-2
d_gene: NA
abundance: NA
CDR3nt: TGTGCCAGCAGCCAAGAGGGCGGGGGAGCTTCACCCCTCCACTTT
CDR3aa: CASSQEGGGASPLHF

j_gene: TRBJ1-1
v_gene: TRBV7-7
d_gene: NA
abundance: NA
CDR3nt: TGTGCCAGCAGCTTAGCCCCGGGGGAGATGAACACTGAAGCTTTCTTT
CDR3aa: CASSLAPGEMNTEAFF

j_gene: TRBJ2-1
v_gene: TRBV6-5
d_gene: NA
abundance: few
CDR3nt: TGTGCCAGCATTGGGGGGTCCTACAATGAGCAGTTCTTC
CDR3aa: CASIGGSYNEQFF

j_gene: TRBJ2-1
v_gene: TRBV7-6
d_gene: TRBD2
abundance: NA
CDR3nt: TGTGCCAGCAGCCCCGGGACTAGGGGGACCAATGAGCAGTTCTTC
CDR3aa: CASSPGTRGTNEQFF

j_gene: TRBJ2-7
v_gene: TRBV7-2
d_gene: NA
abundance: NA
CDR3nt: TGTGCCAGCAGCCCTACCACAGGGACCGGAGACGAGCAGTACTTC
CDR3aa: CASSPTTGTGDEQYF

j_gene: TRBJ1-1
v_gene: TRBV7-9
d_gene: TRBD1
abundance: NA
CDR3nt: TGTGCCAGCAGTTCGACAGGGGGCGTAAACACTGAAGCTTTCTTT
CDR3aa: CASSSTGGVNTEAFF

j_gene: TRBJ2-3
v_gene: TRBV5-5
d_gene: TRBD1
abundance: NA
CDR3nt: TGTGCCAGCAGCCCTCTAGGGGGACAGGCTCCACTAAAACCCACAGATACGCAGTATTTT
CDR3aa: CASSPLGGQAPLKPTDTQYF

j_gene: TRBJ2-7
v_gene: TRBV5-6
d_gene: NA
abundance: NA
CDR3nt: TGTGCCAGCAGCTTGGTTTGGCGGGGGCGACTCTACGAGCAGTACTTC
CDR3aa: CASSLVWRGRLYEQYF

j_gene: TRBJ1-6
v_gene: TRBV19
d_gene: NA
abundance: NA
CDR3nt: TGTGCCAGTACCCGGGGGAGCTCCTATAATCCACCCCTCCACTTT
CDR3aa: CASTRGSSYNPPLHF

j_gene: TRBJ1-2
v_gene: TRBV14
d_gene: TRBD1
abundance: NA
CDR3nt: TGTGCCAGCAGCCCCCGGGACAGGGCTAACTATGGCTACACCTTC
CDR3aa: CASSPRDRANYGYTF

j_gene: TRBJ1-5
v_gene: TRBV5-6
d_gene: NA
abundance: large
CDR3nt: TGTGCCAGCAGCCAAGGACAGACACCCCAGCCCCAGCATTTT
CDR3aa: CASSQGQTPQPQHF

j_gene: TRBJ2-7
v_gene: TRBV28
d_gene: TRBD1
abundance: once
CDR3nt: TGTGCCAGGACCCTACCGGACAGGGGTTGCGAGCAGTACTTC
CDR3aa: CARTLPDRGCEQYF

j_gene: TRBJ2-7
v_gene: TRBV7-3
d_gene: TRBD2
abundance: large
CDR3nt: TGTGCCAGCAGCTTACTAGCGGGGACCTACGAGCAGTACTTC
CDR3aa: CASSLLAGTYEQYF

j_gene: TRBJ1-1
v_gene: TRBV6-6
d_gene: NA
abundance: NA
CDR3nt: TGTGCTACCAATGCGGGGAACACTGAAGCTTTCTTT
CDR3aa: CATNAGNTEAFF

j_gene: TRBJ2-7
v_gene: TRBV6-6
d_gene: TRBD1
abundance: medium-sized
CDR3nt: TGTGCCAGCAGTCCGAGGGACAGAACCTACGAGCAGTACTTC
CDR3aa: CASSPRDRTYEQYF

j_gene: TRBJ2-7
v_gene: TRBV6-1
d_gene: TRBD1
abundance: once
CDR3nt: TGTGCCAGCAGTGAACTGCAGGACAGGGTTGGGGAGCAGTACTTC
CDR3aa: CASSELQDRVGEQYF

j_gene: TRBJ1-2
v_gene: TRBV7-2
d_gene: NA
abundance: NA
CDR3nt: TGTGCCAGCAGCTTAGATGTGGGAGGATACTATGGCTACACCTTC
CDR3aa: CASSLDVGGYYGYTF

j_gene: TRBJ1-5
v_gene: TRBV5-6
d_gene: NA
abundance: once
CDR3nt: TGTGCCAGCAGCTTCGGTACCCGGGGTTACAATCAGCCCCAGCATTTT
CDR3aa: CASSFGTRGYNQPQHF

j_gene: TRBJ2-4
v_gene: TRBV9
d_gene: NA
abundance: NA
CDR3nt: TGTGCCAGCAGCGTAGAAGGGAAAAACATTCAGTACTTC
CDR3aa: CASSVEGKNIQYF

j_gene: TRBJ2-2
v_gene: TRBV5-1
d_gene: NA
abundance: NA
CDR3nt: TGCGCCAGCAGCTTTTTAACGGGAAACAGCAACACCGGGGAGCTGTTTTTT
CDR3aa: CASSFLTGNSNTGELFF

j_gene: TRBJ2-7
v_gene: TRBV5-5
d_gene: NA
abundance: NA
CDR3nt: TGTGCCAGCAGCGAGGGACCAAATACGTACGAGCAGTACTTC
CDR3aa: CASSEGPNTYEQYF

j_gene: TRBJ1-6
v_gene: TRBV10-2
d_gene: TRBD1
abundance: NA
CDR3nt: TGCGCCAGCAGTGCCGGGACAGGGGAGAGTTCACCCCTCCACTTT
CDR3aa: CASSAGTGESSPLHF

j_gene: TRBJ2-7
v_gene: TRBV11-1
d_gene: NA
abundance: few
CDR3nt: TGTGCCAGCAGCGGAAGTGTCCAGGGGTCCTACGAGCAGTACTTC
CDR3aa: CASSGSVQGSYEQYF

j_gene: TRBJ2-1
v_gene: TRBV4-1
d_gene: TRBD2
abundance: NA
CDR3nt: TGCGCCAGCAGCCAAACATTAGCGGGGGCGGGGAATAATGAGCAGTTCTTC
CDR3aa: CASSQTLAGAGNNEQFF

j_gene: TRBJ1-3
v_gene: TRBV5-4
d_gene: NA
abundance: NA
CDR3nt: TGTGCCAGCAGCTTGGGGGCAGGTCCTGGAAACACCATATATTTT
CDR3aa: CASSLGAGPGNTIYF

j_gene: TRBJ2-2
v_gene: TRBV2
d_gene: TRBD1
abundance: once
CDR3nt: TGTGCCAGCAGTGATCCGGACAGGGGGCTTACCGGGGAGCTGTTTTTT
CDR3aa: CASSDPDRGLTGELFF

j_gene: TRBJ1-1
v_gene: TRBV19
d_gene: NA
abundance: NA
CDR3nt: TGTGCCAGTAGTATTAGTAGGGGGGTCACTGAAGCTTTCTTT
CDR3aa: CASSISRGVTEAFF

j_gene: TRBJ1-5
v_gene: TRBV30
d_gene: TRBD1
abundance: NA
CDR3nt: TGTGCCTGGAGTTCCCCATCGACAGGGGATCAGCCCCAGCATTTT
CDR3aa: CAWSSPSTGDQPQHF